Here is one TCR beta chain with its context. Its antigen remains unidentified. This CDR3 has 15 amino acids. V shed 6 bases, J shed 8 bases, and the junction held 16 bases outside the gene matches. From germline, CDR1 is SQVTM and CDR2 ANQGSEA. These data belong to a study of cytomegalovirus exposure and HLA in healthy donors. A multiplex PCR was run with 60 Vbeta primers and 13 Jbeta primers. Assay: immunoSEQ multiplex PCR; the TCRdb copy retains only in-frame clones and omits some. The table shows some 180,000 clones, with 65% to 85% occurring only once. General study points: The study reported that TCR beta sequences accurately predicted HLA-A and HLA-B alleles in most subjects. As a later analysis revealed, most CMV-associated TCR beta chains appeared HLA-restricted. Per a prior analysis, the majority of TCR beta V segments were productive roughly 87% or roughly 30% of the time. Reportedly, a later analysis found an Asian-associated ancestry cluster had fewer N-insertions than the roughly 630-donor mean.

The material sequenced was PBMCs. This chain connects TRBV29-1 to TRBJ1-2; TRBD1 agrees at 9 bases. This TCR was recovered from a girl aged 10 to 17 in good health and CMV-seropositive. In nucleotides, the CDR3 is TGCAGCGTCGCCGAGCCGGGACAGGGTAAAAAGGGCTACACCTTC. Its translation is CSVAEPGQGKKGYTF.